The 21 T cell receptor beta chains below were found in one sample sequenced in a study of monozygotic twins with cystic fibrosis. Here immunoSEQ multiplex PCR was the method, and the copy in TCRdb shows in-frame clones only, minus some. Of approximately 24,000 clones listed, around 96% were seen once; the top ten hold about 2.5%. Sequencing input: blood. These receptor sequences come from a girl under 10 years old with cystic fibrosis.

This sequence joins TRBV9 and TRBJ2-1; TRBD2 matches at 8 bases. The CDR3 covers 14 residues. The V and J ends lost 2 bases and 8 bases, in that order; junction bases with no gene match: 6. The V gene's germline CDR1 is SGDLS and CDR2 YYNGEE. Here the CDR3 DNA reads TGTGCCAGCAGCGTCTGGACTAGCAACGATGAGCAGTTCTTC. As protein: CASSVWTSNDEQFF.

This clone was detected once. The chain recombines TRBV19 with TRBJ1-1; D possibly corresponds to TRBD1 (6 bases). Trimming stripped 6 bases from V and 0 bases from J, with 11 bases between. The germline V gene encodes CDR1 LNHDA and CDR2 SQIVND (reference sequence). There are 14 residues in the CDR3. The CDR3 region is CASRPRTVNTEAFF. CDR3 nucleotides: TGTGCCAGTAGGCCTAGGACAGTGAACACTGAAGCTTTCTTT.

This chain links TRBV25-1 with TRBJ2-1; 7 positions agree with TRBD2. Germline CDR1 reads MGHDK; CDR2 reads SYGVNS. J lost 5 bases, V lost 3 bases, and 10 bases had no gene match. CDR3 length equals 16 residues. The CDR3 protein is CASSDSGGRADNEQFF. The CDR3, as DNA: TGTGCCAGCAGTGATAGTGGTGGGAGGGCAGACAATGAGCAGTTCTTC.

The V and J genes are TRBV9 and TRBJ2-7, with 7 bases that match TRBD2. J gave up 2 bases and V 4 bases, and 9 bases lay outside the gene matches. CDR1 is SGDLS and CDR2 is YYNGEE in the germline V gene. The CDR3 runs to 15 residues. In nucleotides, the CDR3 is TGTGCCAGCAGCCCCCCCGGGGGGAGGGCCTACGAGCAGTACTTC. This gives the protein CASSPPGGRAYEQYF.

J is TRBJ1-4 and V is TRBV4-1; D remains unclear. CDR1 is MGHRA, CDR2 YSYEKL, per germline. The CDR3 runs 17 residues. Trimming stripped 4 bases from V and 0 bases from J, with 15 bases between. DNA of the CDR3: TGCGCCAGCAGCCTAGATTTGAGGAGGGCAACTAATGAAAAACTGTTTTTT. This sequence encodes CASSLDLRRATNEKLFF.

CDR3 protein: CATRSYLDTTQNTGELFF. The CDR3 DNA sequence: TGTGCCACCCGATCATACCTCGACACAACCCAGAACACCGGGGAGCTGTTTTTT. V is TRBV18 and J is TRBJ2-2; no clear D gene. Per germline, CDR1 KGHSH and CDR2 LQKENI. The CDR3 has 18 amino acids. V lost 10 bases and J 1 base, leaving 25 bases between the germline ends.

The chain uses TRBV19 and TRBJ2-5; 9 bases are shared with TRBD2. The germline V gene encodes CDR1 LNHDA and CDR2 SQIVND (reference sequence). This CDR3 spans 16 amino acids. J lost 2 bases, V lost 9 bases, and 13 bases had no gene match. CDR3 loop: CASARRRLAVQETQYF. In DNA form, the CDR3 reads TGTGCCAGCGCTCGGCGGCGACTAGCGGTTCAAGAGACCCAGTACTTC. The full variable domain, completed using reference TRBV19 and TRBJ2-5, is DGGITQSPKYLFRKEGQNVTLSCEQNLNHDAMYWYRQDPGQGLRLIYYSQIVNDFQKGDIAEGYSVSREKKESFPLTVTSAQKNPTAFYLCASARRRLAVQETQYFGPGTRLLVL.

CDR3 protein: CASSPTGVGTEAFF. The CDR3 DNA follows: TGTGCCAGCAGCCCAACAGGGGTTGGAACTGAAGCTTTCTTT. V is TRBV28 and J is TRBJ1-1, with 7 bases identical to TRBD1. The CDR3 totals 14 residues. With 6 bases clipped from V and 5 bases from J, the junction kept 9 bases outside the gene matches. In germline, CDR1 is MDHEN, CDR2 SYDVKM. Filled out from reference TRBV28 and TRBJ1-1, the complete variable domain reads DVKVTQSSRYLVKRTGEKVFLECVQDMDHENMFWYRQDPGLGLRLIYFSYDVKMKEKGDIPEGYSVSREKKERFSLILESASTNQTSMYLCASSPTGVGTEAFFGQGTRLTVV.

This clone was counted a single time. The chain is built from TRBV6-1 and TRBJ1-1; possible D gene TRBD1, 6 bases. Germline V gives CDR1 MNHNS, CDR2 SASEGT. Trimming stripped 7 bases from V and 0 bases from J, with 9 bases between. This CDR3 is 13 amino acids long. The CDR3 nucleotides read TGTGCCAGCAACCGACAGGTGAACACTGAAGCTTTCTTT. Translated, it gives CASNRQVNTEAFF.

The chain uses TRBV9 and TRBJ2-1, with 7 bases lining up with TRBD2. The CDR3 consists of 13 residues. Trimming removed 0 bases from V and 8 bases from J; junction bases left unmatched: 2. CDR1 SGDLS and CDR2 YYNGEE come from the germline V gene. DNA of the CDR3: TGTGCCAGCAGCGTAGAGGGACTATATGAGCAGTTCTTC. This encodes CASSVEGLYEQFF.

The J gene is TRBJ2-3, the V gene TRBV9; 10 bases line up with TRBD2. CDR1 is SGDLS and CDR2 is YYNGEE in the germline V gene. This CDR3 spans 16 amino acids. The trim removed 2 bases at V and 1 base at J, leaving 4 bases unmatched. The CDR3 nucleotides are TGTGCCAGCAGCGTGGGCAGCGGGAGGGGCACAGATACGCAGTATTTT. It is translated as CASSVGSGRGTDTQYF.

V gene TRBV19 combines with J gene TRBJ1-2; perhaps TRBD1 as D (6 bases). Germline loops: CDR1 LNHDA, CDR2 SQIVND (reference sequence). This CDR3 comprises 13 residues. V dropped 6 bases and J dropped 2 bases, with 10 bases sitting between them. CDR3 loop: CASSSDRNYGYTF. The CDR3 DNA reads TGTGCCAGTAGCTCGGACAGAAACTATGGCTACACCTTC.

CDR3 sequence: CASSFSLTGPGEEQYF. The CDR3, as DNA: TGTGCCAGCAGCTTCTCCCTGACAGGTCCTGGGGAAGAGCAGTACTTC. V and J are TRBV5-5 and TRBJ2-7, with D tentatively TRBD1 (6 bases). Trimming left V 2 bases short and J 7 bases short, with 22 bases between. The CDR3 loop spans 16 amino acids. Germline-derived CDR1 and CDR2 are SGHKS and YYEKEE (reference sequence).

This rearrangement joins TRBV29-1 to TRBJ2-7, with D possibly being TRBD2 (5 bases). The CDR3 runs to 12 residues. Trimming removed 4 bases from V and 1 base from J, with 8 bases in between. The germline CDR1 and CDR2 sequences are SQVTM and ANQGSEA. CDR3 sequence (DNA): TGCAGCGTTGGCGGGCAGTCCTACGAGCAGTACTTC. Translated: CSVGGQSYEQYF.

The J gene is TRBJ2-5, the V gene TRBV4-2; 11 bases agree with TRBD1. Germline CDR1 and CDR2: LGHNA and YNFKEQ. The V segment lost 0 bases and the J segment 5 bases; nucleotides outside the gene matches: 5. The CDR3 sequence is 16 residues long. The CDR3 is CASSQDIGQGAETQYF. The CDR3 bases are TGTGCCAGCAGCCAAGATATAGGACAGGGGGCGGAGACCCAGTACTTC.

V usage is TRBV9 and J usage is TRBJ1-4; D perhaps matches TRBD1 (5 bases). CDR3 size: 15 residues. Deletions cut 3 bases from V and 1 base from J, with 10 bases between. Germline CDR1 is SGDLS and CDR2 is YYNGEE. CDR3 sequence reads: CASSARGGTNEKLFF. DNA of the CDR3: TGTGCCAGCAGCGCAAGGGGAGGAACTAATGAAAAACTGTTTTTT.

J is TRBJ1-2 and V is TRBV2, with 9 bases matching TRBD1. The CDR3 totals 14 residues. After removal of 6 bases from V and 4 bases from J, the junction contained 6 bases not matched to a gene. Germline lookup yields CDR1 SNHLY and CDR2 FYNNEI. In DNA, the CDR3 is TGTGCCAGCAGACGGGGACAGGGAATCTATGGCTACACCTTC. Protein product: CASRRGQGIYGYTF.

V and J are TRBV6-5 and TRBJ1-5, with no clear D. Germline CDR1 is MNHEY and CDR2 is SVGAGI. The CDR3 length is 13 residues. V was trimmed by 2 bases and J by 4 bases, leaving 6 bases between them. The CDR3 DNA is TGTGCCAGCAGTTACCGGGGTAATCAGCCCCAGCATTTT. Translated, it gives CASSYRGNQPQHF.

The CDR3 nucleotides read TGCGCCAGCAGTGAAGCGGAAATATCCTACGAGCAGTACTTC. Its protein is CASSEAEISYEQYF. The chain joins TRBV5-1 to TRBJ2-7, with a weak D call TRBD2 (5 bases). The length of the CDR3 is 14 residues. V was pared by 5 bases and J by 1 base, with 13 bases between. The germline gives CDR1 SGHRS, CDR2 YFSETQ. Looking up the rest from reference TRBV5-1 and TRBJ2-7 gives the full variable domain: KAGVTQTPRYLIKTRGQQVTLSCSPISGHRSVSWYQQTPGQGLQFLFEYFSETQRNKGNFPGRFSGRQFSNSRSEMNVSTLELGDSALYLCASSEAEISYEQYFGPGTRLTVT.

The chain recombines TRBV10-3 with TRBJ1-1, with D possibly being TRBD1 (5 bases). Germline loops: CDR1 ENHRY, CDR2 SYGVKD. The CDR3 extends over 11 amino acids. Trimming shortened V by 6 bases and J by 3 bases, and 5 bases separated the two germline ends. The CDR3, as DNA: TGTGCCATCAGGGGGGACACTGAAGCTTTCTTT. Protein product: CAIRGDTEAFF.

This chain joins TRBV6-5 and TRBJ2-2; maybe TRBD1 (6 bases). Germline CDR1 and CDR2: MNHEY and SVGAGI. This CDR3 comprises 16 residues. Trimming shortened V by 2 bases and J by 5 bases, and 15 bases separated the two germline ends. CDR3 sequence (DNA): TGTGCCAGCAGTTACGGACAGACGGTTGGGACCGGGGAGCTGTTTTTT. Its translation is CASSYGQTVGTGELFF.